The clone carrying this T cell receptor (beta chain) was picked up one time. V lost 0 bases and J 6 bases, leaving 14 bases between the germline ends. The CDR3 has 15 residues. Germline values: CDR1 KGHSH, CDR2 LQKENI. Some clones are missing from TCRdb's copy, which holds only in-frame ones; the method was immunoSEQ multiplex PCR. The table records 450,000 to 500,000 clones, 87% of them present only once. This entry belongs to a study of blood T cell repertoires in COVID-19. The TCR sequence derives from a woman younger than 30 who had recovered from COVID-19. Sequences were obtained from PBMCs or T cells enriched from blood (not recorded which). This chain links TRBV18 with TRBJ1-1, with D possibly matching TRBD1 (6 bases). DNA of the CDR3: TGTGCCAGCTCACCACCGTCCAGGGGAGCCTCTGAAGCTTTCTTT. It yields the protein CASSPPSRGASEAFF.